The rows below give T cell receptor beta chains drawn from one sample of a study of identical twins. MiXCR was run by TCRdb on the 5' RACE reads, yielding one entry per CDR3 protein. The sample lists around 530,000 distinct CDR3 sequences, around 15% seen once, with roughly 0.44% in the top ten. These data also featured in a second study, about yellow fever vaccine responses in identical twins.

Sample: CD4+ T cells sorted from blood. These receptors all come from a woman between 18 and 29 years old in good health. Each CDR3 is given with its conserved first and last residue. D genes are given only for firm matches. The listing skips clone size in some rows; elsewhere it reads once, few, many or a size class.

length | size | D | J | V | DNA | CDR3
13 | few | TRBD1 | TRBJ2-7 | TRBV7-9 | TGTGCCGGACAAGGACAGGGGGTTTACGAGCAGTACTTC | CAGQGQGVYEQYF
14 | few | TRBD2 | TRBJ2-7 | TRBV20-1 | TGCAGTGCTAGACGGGCGGGAGGGCGGTACGAGCAGTACTTC | CSARRAGGRYEQYF
13 | once | . | TRBJ2-4 | TRBV20-1 | TGCAGTGCTAGACCGGACGCCAAAGACATTCAGTACTTC | CSARPDAKDIQYF
17 | . | . | TRBJ2-3 | TRBV10-3 | TGTGCCATCAGTGGGTCCCAGGTTGAGTCCAGCACAGATACGCAGTATTTT | CAISGSQVESSTDTQYF
15 | many | . | TRBJ2-3 | TRBV5-1 | TGCGCCAGCAGCTTGGAACAGGGAGTAACAGATACGCAGTATTTT | CASSLEQGVTDTQYF
16 | . | . | TRBJ2-3 | TRBV5-1 | TGCGCCAGCAGCTTGGGTGGGGGGCCCTCTCCAGATACGCAGTATTTT | CASSLGGGPSPDTQYF
13 | . | . | TRBJ2-1 | TRBV7-9 | TGTGCCAGCAGCTTAAAAGAGGGTGATGAGCAGTTCTTC | CASSLKEGDEQFF
13 | . | . | TRBJ2-5 | TRBV3-1 | TGTGCCAGCAGCTTTCCAGGGGGGGAGACCCAGTACTTC | CASSFPGGETQYF
13 | few | . | TRBJ1-1 | TRBV7-2 | TGTGCCAGCAGTTCAGGGGTTCTCACTGAAGCTTTCTTT | CASSSGVLTEAFF
15 | . | . | TRBJ2-2 | TRBV19 | TGTGCCAGTAGTCAAGGGAGCATGAACACCGGGGAGCTGTTTTTT | CASSQGSMNTGELFF
16 | many | . | TRBJ1-3 | TRBV12-3/TRBV12-4 | TGTGCCACCCCCTCTCCGTTTCCCAGCTCTGGAAACACCATATATTTT | CATPSPFPSSGNTIYF
14 | . | . | TRBJ2-5 | TRBV29-1 | TGCAGCGTTGGCTGGGCAGGGAACCTGGGAACCCAGTACTTC | CSVGWAGNLGTQYF
15 | few | . | TRBJ2-7 | TRBV6-5 | TGTGCCAGCAGTTACACGGCGGAACGGGGCTACGAGCAGTACTTC | CASSYTAERGYEQYF
14 | . | . | TRBJ2-2 | TRBV20-1 | TGCAGTGTTACTCAAGGGATCGACACCGGGGAGCTGTTTTTT | CSVTQGIDTGELFF
15 | few | . | TRBJ2-5 | TRBV7-9 | TGTGCCAGCAGCCCAGCCCGAGGGGTCGGAGAGACCCAGTACTTC | CASSPARGVGETQYF
16 | few | . | TRBJ2-3 | TRBV6-5 | TGTGCCAGCAGTTATCCCACAGAGGGGCCAACAGATACGCAGTATTTT | CASSYPTEGPTDTQYF